Shown below are 18 T cell receptor beta chains from a single sample sequenced in a study of cytomegalovirus exposure and HLA in healthy donors. Primers for the PCR totalled 60 Vbeta and 13 Jbeta. Repertoires were generated with immunoSEQ multiplex PCR, while TCRdb's copy carries only in-frame clones and drops some. The sample has under 200,000 clones; 81% are singletons. The specimen sequenced was PBMCs. These receptors originate from a man aged 45 to 65 in good health and CMV-seronegative.

This clone appeared a few times. The sample has other DNA sequences that encode this CDR3 too. The V gene is TRBV5-6, the J gene TRBJ2-1; tentative D call: TRBD2 (6 bases). Germline V CDR1 and CDR2: SGHDT, YYEEEE. The V end was cut by 2 bases, the J end by 4 bases, with 16 bases between. The CDR3 extends over 16 amino acids. CDR3 protein: CASSLGWGGEYNEQFF. The DNA for the CDR3 is TGTGCCAGCAGCTTAGGCTGGGGCGGGGAGTACAATGAGCAGTTCTTC.

This chain uses TRBV5-1 with TRBJ2-1; D remains ambiguous. The CDR3 has 11 residues. The V end lost 4 bases, the J end lost 9 bases, and 8 bases lay between the germline ends. Germline values: CDR1 SGHRS, CDR2 YFSETQ. CDR3 loop: CASSGNGEQFF. The CDR3, as DNA: TGCGCCAGCAGCGGTAACGGTGAGCAGTTCTTC.

The chain couples TRBV4-2 to TRBJ2-6; weak D call: TRBD2 (7 bases). V was shortened by 1 base and J by 0 bases, with 13 bases between the two germline ends. CDR3 length: 18 residues. Germline values: CDR1 LGHNA, CDR2 YNFKEQ. The CDR3 spells CASSQGGGPNSGANVLTF. For the CDR3, the DNA is TGTGCCAGCAGCCAAGGCGGGGGCCCCAACTCTGGGGCCAACGTCCTGACTTTC.

The chain carries TRBV19 and TRBJ1-2, with TRBD1 matching 8 bases. There are 18 residues in the CDR3. Per germline, CDR1 LNHDA and CDR2 SQIVND (reference sequence). V lost 0 bases and J lost 5; bases outside the gene matches: 14. The CDR3 DNA reads TGTGCCAGTAGTATAGACCTCCCTCGGACAGGGTCTTGGTATGGCTACACCTTC. Protein: CASSIDLPRTGSWYGYTF.

The genes are TRBV10-2 and TRBJ2-5; 12 bases fit TRBD2. Germline V gene sequence: CDR1 WSHSY, CDR2 SAAADI. The CDR3 extends over 15 amino acids. V lost 4 bases and J lost 5; bases outside the gene matches: 5. CDR3 coding DNA: TGCGCCAGCAGTGCAGCTAGCGGGGGGGCGGAGACCCAGTACTTC. Its translation is CASSAASGGAETQYF.

The rearrangement links TRBV12-5 to TRBJ2-3; D gene unclear. This CDR3 spans 16 amino acids. V lost 0 bases and J lost 0, with 10 bases in between. Germline V gives CDR1 LGHNT, CDR2 FRNRAP. The CDR3 DNA sequence: TGTGCTAGTGGTTTGGTACTGCACAGTAGCACAGATACGCAGTATTTT. It yields the protein CASGLVLHSSTDTQYF.

The chain uses TRBV7-9 and TRBJ1-1; D gene ambiguous. The CDR3 runs to 14 residues. The germline V gene encodes CDR1 SEHNR and CDR2 FQNEAQ (reference sequence). V gave up 5 bases and J gave up 0 bases, with 10 bases separating them. CDR3: CASSGQIMNTEAFF. In DNA form, the CDR3 reads TGTGCCAGCAGCGGGCAGATTATGAACACTGAAGCTTTCTTT.

The chain recombines TRBV6-6 with TRBJ1-6, with a tentative D call TRBD1 (6 bases). The CDR3 runs to 15 residues. Per the germline V gene, CDR1 is MNHNY and CDR2 is SVGAGI (reference sequence). Trimming pared 3 bases from V and 9 bases from J, leaving 15 bases between. CDR3 nucleotides: TGTGCCAGCAGTTATGGGGGCGAGGGTTTTTCACCCCTCCACTTT. The encoded protein is CASSYGGEGFSPLHF.

This chain links TRBV5-1 with TRBJ1-2; no reliable D call. The V gene's germline CDR1 is SGHRS and CDR2 YFSETQ. The length of the CDR3 is 14 residues. Trimming removed 0 bases from V and 2 bases from J, with 8 bases in between. The CDR3 loop is CASSLGRVNYGYTF. The CDR3 DNA follows: TGCGCCAGCAGCTTGGGAAGAGTAAACTATGGCTACACCTTC.

The chain recombines TRBV18 with TRBJ2-3; perhaps TRBD2 as D (6 bases). The CDR3 is made up of 15 amino acids. V dropped 3 bases and J dropped 2 bases, with 12 bases sitting between them. Germline V gene data show CDR1 as KGHSH and CDR2 as LQKENI. DNA for the CDR3: TGTGCCAGCTCACCCGCGGGACGAACCACAGATACGCAGTATTTT. It specifies CASSPAGRTTDTQYF. The full variable domain, with the rest looked up from reference TRBV18 and TRBJ2-3, is NAGVMQNPRHLVRRRGQEARLRCSPMKGHSHVYWYRQLPEEGLKFMVYLQKENIIDESGMPKERFSAEFPKEGPSILRIQQVVRGDSAAYFCASSPAGRTTDTQYFGPGTRLTVL.

The chain is built from TRBV5-1 and TRBJ2-7; D is ambiguous. The CDR3 loop spans 13 amino acids. Germline V lookup: CDR1 SGHRS, CDR2 YFSETQ. The V end lost 0 bases, the J end lost 3 bases, and 7 bases lay between the germline ends. CDR3 coding DNA: TGCGCCAGCAGCTTGGGACACTTCTACGAGCAGTACTTC. This codes for CASSLGHFYEQYF.

J is TRBJ1-1 and V is TRBV11-2; D unresolved. Germline V gives CDR1 SGHAT, CDR2 FQNNGV. The CDR3 sequence is 13 residues long. V lost 6 bases to trimming and J lost 1 base, with 9 bases between them. Here the CDR3 reads CASSFTQNTEAFF. CDR3 nucleotides: TGTGCCAGCAGTTTCACTCAGAACACTGAAGCTTTCTTT.

The genes are TRBV7-9 and TRBJ1-1; D might be TRBD1 (5 bases). Germline CDR1 reads SEHNR; CDR2 reads FQNEAQ (reference sequence). CDR3 length equals 14 residues. The V end was cut by 0 bases, the J end by 0 bases, with 5 bases between. As DNA, the CDR3 is TGTGCCAGCAGCTTAGCAGGGGTGAACACTGAAGCTTTCTTT. Protein product: CASSLAGVNTEAFF.

The chain couples TRBV6-5 to TRBJ1-1, with TRBD1 as a possible D gene (5 bases). V was pared by 2 bases and J by 4 bases, with 11 bases between. The CDR3 length is 14 residues. Germline assignment: CDR1 MNHEY and CDR2 SVGAGI. The CDR3 nucleotides are TGTGCCAGCAGTTACAGGACGGGGGGCACTGAAGCTTTCTTT. It codes for CASSYRTGGTEAFF.

In its sample, this clone was seen once. Mismatch with germline at one junction end may stem from a read error. The chain is built from TRBV7-6 and TRBJ2-7, with D maybe TRBD2 (5 bases). This CDR3 is built from 15 residues. The germline V gene encodes CDR1 SGHVS and CDR2 FNYEAQ. The CDR3 coding sequence is TGTGCCAGCAGCACGAGGACTCCCTACTCCTCCGAGCAGTACTTC. It codes for CASSTRTPYSSEQYF.

The V gene is TRBV6-1, the J gene TRBJ2-1; no clear D gene. CDR3 size: 14 residues. The germline V gene encodes CDR1 MNHNS and CDR2 SASEGT. Trimming took 5 bases from V and 0 from J, leaving 8 bases between them. This CDR3 reads CASSPGSSYNEQFF. The DNA for the CDR3 is TGTGCCAGCAGTCCCGGTAGCTCCTACAATGAGCAGTTCTTC.

The V call is TRBV10-3, the J call TRBJ1-1; 9 nucleotides agree with TRBD1. Trimming cost V 5 bases and J 10 bases; bases outside gene matches: 2. This CDR3 region has 11 residues. Germline CDR1 reads ENHRY; CDR2 reads SYGVKD. The CDR3 sequence: CAISKGQGAFF. The CDR3 coding sequence is TGTGCCATCAGTAAGGGACAGGGAGCTTTCTTT.

The chain couples TRBV2 to TRBJ2-1, with a tentative D call TRBD2 (5 bases). Germline V gene sequence: CDR1 SNHLY, CDR2 FYNNEI. The CDR3 is 14 residues long. The V end lost 4 bases, the J end lost 9 bases, and 16 bases lay between the germline ends. CDR3 in amino acids: CASSVTPLGGEQFF. Here the CDR3 DNA reads TGTGCCAGCAGTGTCACCCCCCTTGGAGGTGAGCAGTTCTTC.